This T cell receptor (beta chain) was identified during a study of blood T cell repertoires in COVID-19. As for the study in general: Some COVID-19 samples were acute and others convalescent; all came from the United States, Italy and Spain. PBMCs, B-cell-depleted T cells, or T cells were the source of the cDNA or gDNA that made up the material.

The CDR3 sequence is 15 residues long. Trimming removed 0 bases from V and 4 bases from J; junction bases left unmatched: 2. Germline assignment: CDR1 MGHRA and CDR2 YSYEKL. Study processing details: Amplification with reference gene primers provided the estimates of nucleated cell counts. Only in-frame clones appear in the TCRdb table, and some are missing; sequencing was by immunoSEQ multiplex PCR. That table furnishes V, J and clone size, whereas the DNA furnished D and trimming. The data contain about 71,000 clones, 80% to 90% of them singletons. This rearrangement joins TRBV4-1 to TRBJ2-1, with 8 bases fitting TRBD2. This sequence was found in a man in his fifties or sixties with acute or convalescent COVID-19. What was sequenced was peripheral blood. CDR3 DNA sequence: TGCGCCAGCAGCCAAGAAGGACTAGCATACAATGAGCAGTTCTTC. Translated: CASSQEGLAYNEQFF.